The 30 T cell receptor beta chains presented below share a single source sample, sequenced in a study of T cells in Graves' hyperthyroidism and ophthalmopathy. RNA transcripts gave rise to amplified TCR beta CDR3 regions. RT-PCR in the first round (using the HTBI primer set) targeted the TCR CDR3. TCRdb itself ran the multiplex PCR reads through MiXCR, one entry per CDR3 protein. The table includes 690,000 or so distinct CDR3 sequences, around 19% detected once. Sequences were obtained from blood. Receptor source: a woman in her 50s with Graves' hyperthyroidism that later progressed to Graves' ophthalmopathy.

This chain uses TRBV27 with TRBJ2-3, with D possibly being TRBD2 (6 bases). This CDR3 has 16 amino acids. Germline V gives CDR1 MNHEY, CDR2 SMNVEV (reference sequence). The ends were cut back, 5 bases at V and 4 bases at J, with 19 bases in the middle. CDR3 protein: CASSPGTRGAADTQYF. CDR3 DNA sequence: TGTGCCAGCAGTCCCGGGACTCGGGGAGCAGCAGATACGCAGTATTTT.

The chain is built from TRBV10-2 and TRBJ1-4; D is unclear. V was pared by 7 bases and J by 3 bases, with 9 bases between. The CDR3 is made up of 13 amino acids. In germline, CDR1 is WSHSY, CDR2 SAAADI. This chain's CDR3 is CASMTTANEKLFF. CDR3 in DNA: TGCGCCAGCATGACCACCGCTAATGAAAAACTGTTTTTT.

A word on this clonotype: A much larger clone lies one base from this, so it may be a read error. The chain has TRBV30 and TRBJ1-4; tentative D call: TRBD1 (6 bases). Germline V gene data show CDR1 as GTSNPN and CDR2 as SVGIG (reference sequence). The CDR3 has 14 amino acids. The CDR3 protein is CAWSSGQQGEELFF. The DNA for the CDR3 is TGTGCCTGGAGTTCCGGACAGCAGGGTGAAGAACTGTTTTTT.

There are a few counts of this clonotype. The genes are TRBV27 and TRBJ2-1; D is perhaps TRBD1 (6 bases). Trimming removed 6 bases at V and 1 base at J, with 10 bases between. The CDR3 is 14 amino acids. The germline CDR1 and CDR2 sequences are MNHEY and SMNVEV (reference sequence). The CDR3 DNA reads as TGTGCCAGCAGACCCGGGACATCCTACAATGAGCAGTTCTTC. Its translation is CASRPGTSYNEQFF.

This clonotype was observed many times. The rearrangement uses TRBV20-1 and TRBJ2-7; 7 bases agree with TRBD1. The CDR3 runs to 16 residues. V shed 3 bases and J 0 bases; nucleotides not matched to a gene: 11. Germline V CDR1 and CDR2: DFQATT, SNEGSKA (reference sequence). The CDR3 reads CSASEPGTVFSYEQYF. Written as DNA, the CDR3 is TGCAGTGCTAGCGAGCCCGGGACAGTATTCTCCTACGAGCAGTACTTC.

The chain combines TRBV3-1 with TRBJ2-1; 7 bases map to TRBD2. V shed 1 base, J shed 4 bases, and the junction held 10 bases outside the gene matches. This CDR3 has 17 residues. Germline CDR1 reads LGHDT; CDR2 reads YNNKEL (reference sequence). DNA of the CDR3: TGTGCCAGCAGCCAAGGGAGGGTCCAGCGGGGTTACAATGAGCAGTTCTTC. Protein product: CASSQGRVQRGYNEQFF.

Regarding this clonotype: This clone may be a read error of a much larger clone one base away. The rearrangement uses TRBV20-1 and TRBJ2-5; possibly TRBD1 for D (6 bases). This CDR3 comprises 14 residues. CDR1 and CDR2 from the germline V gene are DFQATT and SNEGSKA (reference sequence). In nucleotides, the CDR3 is TGCAATGCTACCCAGGGGATCGGACTAGAGACCCAGTACTTC. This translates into CNATQGIGLETQYF.

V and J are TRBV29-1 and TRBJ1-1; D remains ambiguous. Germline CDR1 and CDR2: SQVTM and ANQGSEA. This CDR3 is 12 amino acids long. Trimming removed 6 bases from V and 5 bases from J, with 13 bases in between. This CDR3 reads CSVRRKQTEAFF. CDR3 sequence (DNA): TGCAGCGTCCGGAGAAAGCAGACTGAAGCTTTCTTT.

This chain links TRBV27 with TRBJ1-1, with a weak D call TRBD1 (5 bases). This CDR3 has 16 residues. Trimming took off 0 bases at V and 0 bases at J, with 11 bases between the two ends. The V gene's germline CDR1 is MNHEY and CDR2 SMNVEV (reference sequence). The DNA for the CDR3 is TGTGCCAGCAGTTTATCGATCGGGGGAGTGAACACTGAAGCTTTCTTT. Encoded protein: CASSLSIGGVNTEAFF.

The CDR3 nucleotides are TGTGCCAGCAACCAGGCGGCAGCCGGCTACACCTTC. Translation: CASNQAAAGYTF. This chain links TRBV12-3 or TRBV12-4 with TRBJ1-2; unclear D gene. V dropped 7 bases and J dropped 8 bases, with 14 bases sitting between them. The CDR3 covers 12 residues.

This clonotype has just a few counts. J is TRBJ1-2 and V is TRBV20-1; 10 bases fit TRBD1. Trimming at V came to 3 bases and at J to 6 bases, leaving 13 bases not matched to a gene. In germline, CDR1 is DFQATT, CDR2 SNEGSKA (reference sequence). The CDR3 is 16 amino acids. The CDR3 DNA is TGCAGTGCTAGCTTGCGACCGGGACAGGGGAGGGATGGCTACACCTTC. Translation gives CSASLRPGQGRDGYTF.

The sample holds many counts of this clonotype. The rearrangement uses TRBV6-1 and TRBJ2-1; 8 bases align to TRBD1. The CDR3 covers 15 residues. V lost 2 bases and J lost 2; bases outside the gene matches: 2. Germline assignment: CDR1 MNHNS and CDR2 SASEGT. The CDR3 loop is CASSESQGAYNEQFF. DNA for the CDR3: TGTGCCAGCAGTGAATCACAGGGGGCCTACAATGAGCAGTTCTTC.

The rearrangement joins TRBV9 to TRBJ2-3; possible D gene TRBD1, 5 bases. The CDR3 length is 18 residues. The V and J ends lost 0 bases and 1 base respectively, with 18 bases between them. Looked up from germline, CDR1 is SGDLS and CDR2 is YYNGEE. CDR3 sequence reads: CASSVGLWGSQRTDTQYF. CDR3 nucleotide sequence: TGTGCCAGCAGCGTAGGGTTGTGGGGCAGCCAACGCACAGATACGCAGTATTTT.

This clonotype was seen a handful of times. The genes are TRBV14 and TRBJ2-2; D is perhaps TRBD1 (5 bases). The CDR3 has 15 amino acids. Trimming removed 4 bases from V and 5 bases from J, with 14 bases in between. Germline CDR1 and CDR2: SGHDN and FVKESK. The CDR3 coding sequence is TGTGCCAGCAGCCTTACAGGAACGGCGACCGGGGAGCTGTTTTTT. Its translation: CASSLTGTATGELFF.

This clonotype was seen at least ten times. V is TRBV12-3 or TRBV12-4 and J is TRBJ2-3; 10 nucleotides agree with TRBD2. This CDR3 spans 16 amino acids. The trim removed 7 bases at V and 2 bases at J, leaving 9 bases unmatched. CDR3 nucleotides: TGTGCCAGCAAACTTCAGCGGGGGGGCCTCACAGATACGCAGTATTTT. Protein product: CASKLQRGGLTDTQYF.

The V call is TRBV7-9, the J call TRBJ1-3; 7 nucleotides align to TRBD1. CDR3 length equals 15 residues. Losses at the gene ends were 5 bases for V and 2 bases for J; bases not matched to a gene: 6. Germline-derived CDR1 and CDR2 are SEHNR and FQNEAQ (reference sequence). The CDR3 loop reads CASSRTTGTGNTIYF. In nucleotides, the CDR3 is TGTGCCAGCAGCCGAACGACAGGGACTGGAAACACCATATATTTT.

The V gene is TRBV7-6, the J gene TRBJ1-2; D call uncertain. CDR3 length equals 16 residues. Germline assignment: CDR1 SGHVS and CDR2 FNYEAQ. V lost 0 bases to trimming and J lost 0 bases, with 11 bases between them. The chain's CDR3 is CASSLARSFTNYGYTF. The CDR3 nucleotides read TGTGCCAGCAGCTTAGCCCGGTCATTTACTAACTATGGCTACACCTTC.

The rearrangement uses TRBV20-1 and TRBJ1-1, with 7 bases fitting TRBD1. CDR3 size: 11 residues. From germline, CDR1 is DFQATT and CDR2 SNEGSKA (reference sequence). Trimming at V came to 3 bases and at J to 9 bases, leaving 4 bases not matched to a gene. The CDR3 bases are TGCAGTGCTAGTGCGACAGGGAAAGCTTTCTTT. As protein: CSASATGKAFF.

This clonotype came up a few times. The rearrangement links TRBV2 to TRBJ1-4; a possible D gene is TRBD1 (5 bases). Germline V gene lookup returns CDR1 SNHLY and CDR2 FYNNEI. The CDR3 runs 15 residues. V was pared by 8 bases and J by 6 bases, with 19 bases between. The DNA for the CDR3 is TGTGCCAGCCGCAGGGCCCTCGACAGCTATGAAAAACTGTTTTTT. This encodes CASRRALDSYEKLFF.

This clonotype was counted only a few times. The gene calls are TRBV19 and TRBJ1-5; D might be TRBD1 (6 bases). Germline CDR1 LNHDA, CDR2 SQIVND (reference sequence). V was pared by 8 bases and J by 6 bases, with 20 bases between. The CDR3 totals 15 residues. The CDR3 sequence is CASVREGRGSQPQHF. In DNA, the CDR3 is TGTGCCAGTGTCCGGGAGGGCAGGGGTAGTCAGCCCCAGCATTTT. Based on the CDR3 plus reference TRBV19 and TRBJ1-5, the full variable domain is DGGITQSPKYLFRKEGQNVTLSCEQNLNHDAMYWYRQDPGQGLRLIYYSQIVNDFQKGDIAEGYSVSREKKESFPLTVTSAQKNPTAFYLCASVREGRGSQPQHFGDGTRLSIL.

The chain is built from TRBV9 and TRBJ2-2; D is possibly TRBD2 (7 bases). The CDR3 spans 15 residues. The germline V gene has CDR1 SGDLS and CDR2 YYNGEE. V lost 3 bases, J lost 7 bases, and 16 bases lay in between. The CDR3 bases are TGTGCCAGCAGCGGGGGGGGCTACCAAGGCGGGGAGCTGTTTTTT. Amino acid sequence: CASSGGGYQGGELFF.

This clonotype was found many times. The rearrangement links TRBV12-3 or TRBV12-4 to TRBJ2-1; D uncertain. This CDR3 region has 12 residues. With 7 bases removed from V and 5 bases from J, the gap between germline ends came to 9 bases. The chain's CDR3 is CASMLGNNEQFF. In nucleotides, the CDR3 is TGTGCCAGCATGTTGGGGAACAATGAGCAGTTCTTC.

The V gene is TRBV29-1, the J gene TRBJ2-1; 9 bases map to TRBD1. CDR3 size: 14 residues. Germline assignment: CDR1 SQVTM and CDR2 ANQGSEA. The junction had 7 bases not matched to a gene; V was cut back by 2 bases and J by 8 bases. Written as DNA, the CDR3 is TGCAGCGTTGAATCAGGGGACAGGGACGATGAGCAGTTCTTC. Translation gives CSVESGDRDDEQFF.

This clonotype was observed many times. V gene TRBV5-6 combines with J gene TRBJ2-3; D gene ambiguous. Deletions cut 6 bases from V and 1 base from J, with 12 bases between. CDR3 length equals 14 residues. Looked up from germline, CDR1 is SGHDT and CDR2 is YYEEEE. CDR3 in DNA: TGTGCCAGCACCCTTTGGGCCCGCACAGATACGCAGTATTTT. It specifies CASTLWARTDTQYF.

The CDR3 here is CASSLEAGAVGYTF. The CDR3 nucleotides are TGCGCCAGCAGCTTGGAGGCGGGGGCGGTAGGCTACACCTTC. This chain uses TRBV5-1 with TRBJ1-2; D perhaps matches TRBD1 (6 bases). The CDR3 extends over 14 amino acids. V was pared by 0 bases and J by 8 bases, with 14 bases between. Germline CDR1 is SGHRS and CDR2 is YFSETQ.

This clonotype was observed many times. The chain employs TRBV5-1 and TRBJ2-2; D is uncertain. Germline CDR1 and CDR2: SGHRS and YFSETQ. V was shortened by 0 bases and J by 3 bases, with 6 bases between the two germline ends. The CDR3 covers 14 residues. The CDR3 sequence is CASSLDLDTGELFF. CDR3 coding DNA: TGCGCCAGCAGCTTGGATCTAGACACCGGGGAGCTGTTTTTT. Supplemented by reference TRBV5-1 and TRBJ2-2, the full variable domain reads KAGVTQTPRYLIKTRGQQVTLSCSPISGHRSVSWYQQTPGQGLQFLFEYFSETQRNKGNFPGRFSGRQFSNSRSEMNVSTLELGDSALYLCASSLDLDTGELFFGEGSRLTVL.

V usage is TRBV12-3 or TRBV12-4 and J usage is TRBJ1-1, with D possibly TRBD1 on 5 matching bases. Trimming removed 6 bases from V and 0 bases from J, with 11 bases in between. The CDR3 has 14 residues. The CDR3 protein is CASRWDRMNTEAFF. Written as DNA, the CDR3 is TGTGCCAGCAGGTGGGACCGCATGAACACTGAAGCTTTCTTT.

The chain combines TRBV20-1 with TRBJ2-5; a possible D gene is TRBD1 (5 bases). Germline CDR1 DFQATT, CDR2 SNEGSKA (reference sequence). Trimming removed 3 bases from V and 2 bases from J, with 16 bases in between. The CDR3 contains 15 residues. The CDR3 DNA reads TGCAGTGCTAGGGTCAGGGTACAATATCAAGAGACCCAGTACTTC. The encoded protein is CSARVRVQYQETQYF.

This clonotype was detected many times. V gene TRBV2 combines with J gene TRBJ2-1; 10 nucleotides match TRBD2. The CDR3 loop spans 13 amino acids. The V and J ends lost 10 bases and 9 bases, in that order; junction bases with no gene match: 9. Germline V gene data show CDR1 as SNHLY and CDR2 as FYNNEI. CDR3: CAILGLASGEQFF. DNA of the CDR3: TGTGCCATCTTGGGACTAGCGAGCGGTGAGCAGTTCTTC.

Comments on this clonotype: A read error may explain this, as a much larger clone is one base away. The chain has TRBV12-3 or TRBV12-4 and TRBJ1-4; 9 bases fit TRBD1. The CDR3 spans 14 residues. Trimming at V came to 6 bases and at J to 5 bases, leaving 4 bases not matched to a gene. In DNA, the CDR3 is TGTGCCAGCAGCTCCGGGACAGGGAATGAAAAACTGTTTTTT. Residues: CASSSGTGNEKLFF.